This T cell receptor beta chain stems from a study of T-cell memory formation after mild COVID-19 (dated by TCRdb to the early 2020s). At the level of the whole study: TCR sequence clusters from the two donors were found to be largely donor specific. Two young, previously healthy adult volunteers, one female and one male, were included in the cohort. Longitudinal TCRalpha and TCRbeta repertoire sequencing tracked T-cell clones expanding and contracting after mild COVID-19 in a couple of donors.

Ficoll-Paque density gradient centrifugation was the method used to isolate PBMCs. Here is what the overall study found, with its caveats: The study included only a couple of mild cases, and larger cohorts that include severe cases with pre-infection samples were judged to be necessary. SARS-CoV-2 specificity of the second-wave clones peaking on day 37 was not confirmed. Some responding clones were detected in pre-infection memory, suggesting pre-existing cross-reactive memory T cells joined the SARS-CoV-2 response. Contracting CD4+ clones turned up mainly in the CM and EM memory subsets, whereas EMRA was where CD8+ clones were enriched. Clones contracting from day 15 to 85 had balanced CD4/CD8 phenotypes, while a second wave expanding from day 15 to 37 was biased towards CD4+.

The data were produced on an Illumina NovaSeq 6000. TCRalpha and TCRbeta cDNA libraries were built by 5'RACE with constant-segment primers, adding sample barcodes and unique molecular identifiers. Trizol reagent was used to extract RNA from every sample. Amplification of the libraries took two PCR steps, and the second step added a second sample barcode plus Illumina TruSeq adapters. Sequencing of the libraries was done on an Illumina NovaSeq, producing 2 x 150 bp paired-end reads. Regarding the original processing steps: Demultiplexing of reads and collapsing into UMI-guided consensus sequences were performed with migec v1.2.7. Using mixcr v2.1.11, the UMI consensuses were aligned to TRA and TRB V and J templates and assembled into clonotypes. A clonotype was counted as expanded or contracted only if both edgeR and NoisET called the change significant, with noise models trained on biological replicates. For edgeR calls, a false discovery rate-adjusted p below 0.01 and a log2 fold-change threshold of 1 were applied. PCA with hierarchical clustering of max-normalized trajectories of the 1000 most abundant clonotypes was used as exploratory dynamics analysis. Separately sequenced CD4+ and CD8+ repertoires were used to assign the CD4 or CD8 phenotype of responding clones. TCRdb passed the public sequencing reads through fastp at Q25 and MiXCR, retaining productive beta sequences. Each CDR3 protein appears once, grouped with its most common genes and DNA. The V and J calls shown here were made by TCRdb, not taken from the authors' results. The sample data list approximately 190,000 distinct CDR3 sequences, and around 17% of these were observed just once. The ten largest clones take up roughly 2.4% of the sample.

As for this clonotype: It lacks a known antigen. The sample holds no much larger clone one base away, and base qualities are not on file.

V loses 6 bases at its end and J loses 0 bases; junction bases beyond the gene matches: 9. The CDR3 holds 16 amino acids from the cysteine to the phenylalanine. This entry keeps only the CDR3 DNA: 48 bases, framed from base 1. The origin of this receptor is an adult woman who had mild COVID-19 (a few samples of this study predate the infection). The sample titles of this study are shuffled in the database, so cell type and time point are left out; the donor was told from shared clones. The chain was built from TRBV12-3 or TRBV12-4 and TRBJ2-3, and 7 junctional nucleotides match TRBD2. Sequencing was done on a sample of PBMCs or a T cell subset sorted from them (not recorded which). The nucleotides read TGTGCCAGCAGCCGAGACGGGCGGGGGAGCACAGATACGCAGTATTTT. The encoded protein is CASSRDGRGSTDTQYF.